Listed here is a single T cell receptor beta chain. This record comes from a study of blood T cell repertoires in COVID-19. Study summary: COVID-19 samples, acute and convalescent, were from the United States, Italy and Spain. PBMCs, B-cell-depleted T cells, or T cells were the source of the cDNA or gDNA that made up the material.

This CDR3 comprises 18 residues. Germline assignment: CDR1 MNHEY and CDR2 SMNVEV (reference sequence). V lost 3 bases to trimming and J lost 7 bases; unmatched junction nucleotides: 16. As originally analysed: It was from reference gene primer amplification that nucleated cell counts were estimated. Libraries were prepared by immunoSEQ multiplex PCR; TCRdb keeps only in-frame clonotypes and omits some of them. D and trimming come from the DNA, and the V and J calls and clone size come from that table. The sample contains about 71,000 clones, about 86% of which appear only once. The sequence derives from a man in his sixties or seventies with acute or convalescent COVID-19. V usage is TRBV27 and J usage is TRBJ2-2, with 8 positions matching TRBD1. Sequenced material: peripheral blood. The CDR3 region has the DNA TGTGCCAGCAGTTTTCCCCCGGGGGCAGGGGGCGCAGGCGGGGAGCTGTTTTTT. Translation: CASSFPPGAGGAGGELFF.